The 16 T cell receptor beta chains presented below share a single source sample, sequenced in a study of cytomegalovirus exposure and HLA in healthy donors. The PCR ran on 60 Vbeta and 13 Jbeta primers. Data came from immunoSEQ multiplex PCR; TCRdb stores just in-frame clones and leaves some out. The sample has about 200,000 clones; about 70% are singletons. The sequencing sample was made of PBMCs. All receptors derive from a woman in her twenties or thirties in good health and CMV-seronegative.

The CDR3 region has the DNA TGTGCCAGCAGCTGGGGACTAGCTTACGAGCAGTACTTC. This translates into CASSWGLAYEQYF. V and J are TRBV7-9 and TRBJ2-7; 9 bases line up with TRBD2. The CDR3 has 13 amino acids. V shed 4 bases and J 4 bases; nucleotides not matched to a gene: 2. The germline V gene encodes CDR1 SEHNR and CDR2 FQNEAQ (reference sequence). The full variable domain, its missing parts supplied by reference TRBV7-9 and TRBJ2-7, is DTGVSQNPRHKITKRGQNVTFRCDPISEHNRLYWYRQTLGQGPEFLTYFQNEAQLEKSRLLSDRFSAERPKGSFSTLEIQRTEQGDSAMYLCASSWGLAYEQYFGPGTRLTVT.

The J gene is TRBJ2-1, the V gene TRBV4-2, with a possible D match to TRBD2 (5 bases). The CDR3 is 14 residues long. CDR1 is LGHNA and CDR2 is YNFKEQ in the germline V gene. The V gene lost 1 base and the J gene lost 7 bases, with 11 bases spanning the gap. CDR3 sequence (DNA): TGTGCCAGCAGCCAAGGGGGAGTGGTTAATGAGCAGTTCTTC. This translates into CASSQGGVVNEQFF.

The CDR3 loop is CASGLARTDGNTIYF. CDR3 in DNA: TGTGCTAGTGGTTTGGCCCGGACAGATGGAAACACCATATATTTT. The V call is TRBV12-5, the J call TRBJ1-3, with a tentative D call TRBD1 (6 bases). This CDR3 region has 15 residues. Germline V gene sequence: CDR1 LGHNT, CDR2 FRNRAP. Between the trimmed V and J ends, which lost 1 base and 3 bases, there was a span of 10 bases.

V gene TRBV7-3 combines with J gene TRBJ2-5; 7 bases agree with TRBD2. Germline CDR1 SGHTA, CDR2 FQGTGA. Trimming took 2 bases from V and 4 from J; bases not matched to a gene: 4. This CDR3 region has 14 residues. CDR3 nucleotide sequence: TGTGCCAGCAGCTTAGCGGGAGAGGGAGAGACCCAGTACTTC. Protein sequence: CASSLAGEGETQYF.

On this clone itself: At one end, the junction sequence differs from germline, possibly due to a read error. In nucleotides, the CDR3 is TGTGCCGGCAGGGACAGGGGGGCCCTTCTAAATGACAAACACACAGATACGCAGTATTTT. It codes for CAGRDRGALLNDKHTDTQYF. The chain employs TRBV27 and TRBJ2-3; TRBD1 matches at 11 bases. CDR1 is MNHEY and CDR2 is SMNVEV in the germline V gene (reference sequence). This CDR3 comprises 20 residues.

The V and J genes are TRBV5-6 and TRBJ1-5; 8 bases line up with TRBD1. V shed 4 bases, J shed 1 base, and the junction held 4 bases outside the gene matches. CDR3 size: 15 residues. In germline, CDR1 is SGHDT, CDR2 YYEEEE. The DNA for the CDR3 is TGTGCCAGCAGCACCGGGACAGGCAGCAATCAGCCCCAGCATTTT. Translation: CASSTGTGSNQPQHF. Full variable domain (remainder filled in from reference TRBV5-6 and TRBJ1-5): DAGVTQSPTHLIKTRGQQVTLRCSPKSGHDTVSWYQQALGQGPQFIFQYYEEEERQRGNFPDRFSGHQFPNYSSELNVNALLLGDSALYLCASSTGTGSNQPQHFGDGTRLSIL.

This chain connects TRBV6-5 to TRBJ2-2; 8 bases fit TRBD1. This CDR3 comprises 14 residues. The V segment lost 5 bases and the J segment 9 bases; nucleotides outside the gene matches: 8. Per germline, CDR1 MNHEY and CDR2 SVGAGI. The CDR3 protein is CASSPSTGVRELFF. CDR3 DNA sequence: TGTGCCAGCAGTCCCTCGACAGGGGTCAGGGAGCTGTTTTTT.

The V call is TRBV6-1, the J call TRBJ1-4; D remains ambiguous. V lost 4 bases and J lost 6, with 21 bases in between. Per germline, CDR1 MNHNS and CDR2 SASEGT. The CDR3 has 17 amino acids. CDR3 loop: CASSGLGARGLDEKLFF. The CDR3 DNA is TGTGCCAGCAGTGGACTAGGAGCGCGAGGGTTGGATGAAAAACTGTTTTTT.

This chain connects TRBV7-2 to TRBJ2-7; 9 bases are shared with TRBD1. The CDR3 is made up of 16 amino acids. V shed 5 bases, J shed 3 bases, and the junction held 11 bases outside the gene matches. Germline lookup yields CDR1 SGHTA and CDR2 FQGNSA. The CDR3 nucleotides read TGTGCCAGCAGCCCCGGACCCGGGACAGGGTACTACGAGCAGTACTTC. Translation gives CASSPGPGTGYYEQYF.

This chain uses TRBV2 with TRBJ2-1; 10 nucleotides align to TRBD2. CDR1 is SNHLY and CDR2 is FYNNEI in the germline V gene. V was clipped by 5 bases and J by 1 base; unmatched bases: 5. This CDR3 region has 16 residues. CDR3 coding DNA: TGTGCCAGCAGTTTAGATAGCGGGGGGTCCTACAATGAGCAGTTCTTC. Protein sequence: CASSLDSGGSYNEQFF.

V usage is TRBV7-6 and J usage is TRBJ2-7; D remains unclear. Per the germline V gene, CDR1 is SGHVS and CDR2 is FNYEAQ. Deletions cut 1 base from V and 8 bases from J, with 9 bases between. The CDR3 spans 12 residues. DNA of the CDR3: TGTGCCAGCAGCTTAGACAGTGGTAAGCAGTACTTC. It yields the protein CASSLDSGKQYF.

CDR3 sequence reads: CASSPTYGETQYF. DNA of the CDR3: TGTGCCAGCTCACCGACATATGGAGAGACCCAGTACTTC. V is TRBV18 and J is TRBJ2-5; D unclear. V lost 3 bases and J lost 4, with 9 bases in between. Germline CDR1 is KGHSH and CDR2 is LQKENI. The CDR3 totals 13 residues.

The genes are TRBV6-1 and TRBJ2-5; TRBD2 might be the D (5 bases). CDR3 length: 13 amino acids. The V end was cut by 0 bases, the J end by 11 bases, with 13 bases between. The germline V gene encodes CDR1 MNHNS and CDR2 SASEGT. Here the CDR3 DNA reads TGTGCCAGCAGTGAAGCGCTTCGATCGGGGCAGTACTTC. Its translation is CASSEALRSGQYF.

This clone was detected a few times. One end of the junction is discordant with germline, which a read error may explain. The chain joins TRBV7-9 to TRBJ2-7; 12 bases are a match to TRBD2. From germline, CDR1 is SEHNR and CDR2 FQNEAQ (reference sequence). The CDR3 loop spans 15 amino acids. Here the CDR3 reads CSSSPKGLAGDEQYF. The CDR3 DNA is TGTTCCAGCAGCCCAAAGGGACTAGCGGGTGACGAGCAGTACTTC.

The gene calls are TRBV11-2 and TRBJ2-7; 12 bases are shared with TRBD1. The CDR3 consists of 16 residues. V was clipped by 5 bases and J by 7 bases; unmatched bases: 12. Germline V gene data show CDR1 as SGHAT and CDR2 as FQNNGV. CDR3 in DNA: TGTGCCAGCAGCGCGGGGACAGGGGGCGCGTTCCGAGAGCAGTACTTC. Its protein is CASSAGTGGAFREQYF.

The chain has TRBV5-1 and TRBJ2-3; tentative D call: TRBD1 (6 bases). CDR1 is SGHRS and CDR2 is YFSETQ in the germline V gene. Trimming cost V 7 bases and J 0 bases, with 12 bases left between them. This CDR3 region has 14 residues. CDR3 DNA sequence: TGCGCCAGCCGGGACATTCCTAGCACAGATACGCAGTATTTT. It codes for CASRDIPSTDTQYF.